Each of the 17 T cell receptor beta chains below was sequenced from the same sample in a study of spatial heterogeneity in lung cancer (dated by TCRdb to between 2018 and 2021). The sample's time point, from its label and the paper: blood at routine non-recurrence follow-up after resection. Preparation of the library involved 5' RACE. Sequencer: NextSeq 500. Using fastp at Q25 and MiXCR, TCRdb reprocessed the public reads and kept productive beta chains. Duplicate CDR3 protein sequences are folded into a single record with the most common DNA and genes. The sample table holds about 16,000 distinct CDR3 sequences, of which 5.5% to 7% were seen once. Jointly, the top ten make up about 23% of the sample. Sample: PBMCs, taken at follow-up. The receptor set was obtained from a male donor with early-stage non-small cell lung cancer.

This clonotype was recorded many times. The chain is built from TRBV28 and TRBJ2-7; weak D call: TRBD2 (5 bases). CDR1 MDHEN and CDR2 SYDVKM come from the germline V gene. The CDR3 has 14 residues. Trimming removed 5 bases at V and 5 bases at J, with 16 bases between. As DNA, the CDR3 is TGTGCCAGCAGTGCCCAAGACGGGGTCCACGAGCAGTACTTC. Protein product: CASSAQDGVHEQYF.

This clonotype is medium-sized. In DNA, the CDR3 is TGTGCCAGCAGTTTATGGTACAGGGACACTGAAGCTTTCTTT. Translation: CASSLWYRDTEAFF. This sequence joins TRBV28 and TRBJ1-1; TRBD1 is a possible D gene (6 bases). Trimming cost V 0 bases and J 3 bases, with 8 bases left between them. The CDR3 runs 14 residues. The germline CDR1 and CDR2 sequences are MDHEN and SYDVKM.

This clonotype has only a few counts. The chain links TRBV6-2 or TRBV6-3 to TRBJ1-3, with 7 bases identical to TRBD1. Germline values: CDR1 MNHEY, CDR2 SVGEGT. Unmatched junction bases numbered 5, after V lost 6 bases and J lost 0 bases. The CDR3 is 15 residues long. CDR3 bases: TGTGCCAGCAGCCGGGACAGTCGCTCTGGAAACACCATATATTTT. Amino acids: CASSRDSRSGNTIYF.

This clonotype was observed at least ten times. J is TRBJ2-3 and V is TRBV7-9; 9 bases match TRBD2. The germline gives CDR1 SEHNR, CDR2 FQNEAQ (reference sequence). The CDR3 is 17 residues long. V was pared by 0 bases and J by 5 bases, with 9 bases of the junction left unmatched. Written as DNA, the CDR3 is TGTGCCAGCAGCTTAGCGCGGGCTAGCGGGGATGTAGATACGCAGTATTTT. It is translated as CASSLARASGDVDTQYF.

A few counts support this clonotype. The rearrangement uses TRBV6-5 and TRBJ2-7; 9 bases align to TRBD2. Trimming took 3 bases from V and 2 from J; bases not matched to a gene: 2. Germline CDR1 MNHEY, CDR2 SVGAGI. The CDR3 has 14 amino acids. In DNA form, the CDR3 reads TGTGCCAGCAGTTATAGCGGGAGTCCCTACGAGCAGTACTTC. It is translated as CASSYSGSPYEQYF.

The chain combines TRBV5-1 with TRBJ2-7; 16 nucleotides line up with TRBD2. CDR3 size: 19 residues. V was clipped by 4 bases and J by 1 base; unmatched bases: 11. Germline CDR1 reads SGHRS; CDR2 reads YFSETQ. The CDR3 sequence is CASSAKWGLAGGRSYEQYF. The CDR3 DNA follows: TGCGCCAGCAGCGCCAAATGGGGACTAGCGGGAGGGCGATCCTACGAGCAGTACTTC.

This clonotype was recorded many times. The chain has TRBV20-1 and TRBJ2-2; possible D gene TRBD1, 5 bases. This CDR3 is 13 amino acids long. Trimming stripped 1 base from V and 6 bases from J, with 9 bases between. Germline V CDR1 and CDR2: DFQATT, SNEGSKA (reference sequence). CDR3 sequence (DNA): TGCAGTGCTAGAGTCCAGGGCCCCGGGGAGCTGTTTTTT. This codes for CSARVQGPGELFF.

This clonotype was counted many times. Here the CDR3 reads CASSLATGGAGELFF. In DNA form, the CDR3 reads TGTGCCAGCAGCTTAGCGACCGGGGGGGCCGGGGAGCTGTTTTTT. This chain links TRBV7-2 with TRBJ2-2; the match to TRBD2 covers 8 bases. CDR1 is SGHTA and CDR2 is FQGNSA in the germline V gene. The J segment lost 6 bases and the V segment lost 0 bases, leaving 3 bases of the junction unmatched. The CDR3 consists of 15 residues.

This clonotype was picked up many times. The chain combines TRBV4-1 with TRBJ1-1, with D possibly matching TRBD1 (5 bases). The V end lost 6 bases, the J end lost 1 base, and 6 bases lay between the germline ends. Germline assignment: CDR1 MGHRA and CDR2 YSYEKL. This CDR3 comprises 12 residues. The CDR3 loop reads CASRRGNTEAFF. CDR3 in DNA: TGCGCCAGCAGGAGGGGGAACACTGAAGCTTTCTTT.

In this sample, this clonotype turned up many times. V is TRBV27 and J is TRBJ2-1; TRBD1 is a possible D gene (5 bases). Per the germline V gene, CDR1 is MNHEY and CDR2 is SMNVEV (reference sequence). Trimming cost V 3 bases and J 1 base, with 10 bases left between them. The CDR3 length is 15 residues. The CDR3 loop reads CASSFERGSYNEQFF. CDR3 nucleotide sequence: TGTGCCAGCAGTTTCGAAAGGGGTTCCTACAATGAGCAGTTCTTC.

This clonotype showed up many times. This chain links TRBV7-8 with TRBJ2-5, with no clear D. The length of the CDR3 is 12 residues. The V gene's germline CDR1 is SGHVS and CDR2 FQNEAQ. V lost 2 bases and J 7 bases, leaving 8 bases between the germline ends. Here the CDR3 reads CASSLPPGTQYF. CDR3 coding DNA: TGTGCCAGCAGCTTACCCCCTGGGACCCAGTACTTC.

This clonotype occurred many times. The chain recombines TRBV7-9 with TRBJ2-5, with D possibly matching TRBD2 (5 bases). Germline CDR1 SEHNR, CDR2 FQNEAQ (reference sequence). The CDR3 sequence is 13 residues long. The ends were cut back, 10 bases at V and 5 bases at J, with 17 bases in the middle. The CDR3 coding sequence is TGTGCCACCTCCTCGGGGTGGCGGGAGACCCAGTACTTC. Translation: CATSSGWRETQYF. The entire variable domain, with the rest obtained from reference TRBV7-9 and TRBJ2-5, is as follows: DTGVSQNPRHKITKRGQNVTFRCDPISEHNRLYWYRQTLGQGPEFLTYFQNEAQLEKSRLLSDRFSAERPKGSFSTLEIQRTEQGDSAMYLCATSSGWRETQYFGPGTRLLVL.

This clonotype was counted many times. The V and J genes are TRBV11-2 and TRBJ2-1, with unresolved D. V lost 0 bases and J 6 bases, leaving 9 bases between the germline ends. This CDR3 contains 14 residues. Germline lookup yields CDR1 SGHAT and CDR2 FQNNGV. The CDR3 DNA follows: TGTGCCAGCAGCTTAGACCGGGCCCCCAATGAGCAGTTCTTC. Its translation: CASSLDRAPNEQFF.

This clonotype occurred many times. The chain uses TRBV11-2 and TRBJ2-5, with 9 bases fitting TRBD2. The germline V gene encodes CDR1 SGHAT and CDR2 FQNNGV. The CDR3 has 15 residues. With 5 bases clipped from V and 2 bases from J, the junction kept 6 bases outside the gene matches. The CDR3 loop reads CASSRGLANQETQYF. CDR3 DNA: TGTGCCAGCAGCCGCGGACTAGCGAATCAAGAGACCCAGTACTTC.

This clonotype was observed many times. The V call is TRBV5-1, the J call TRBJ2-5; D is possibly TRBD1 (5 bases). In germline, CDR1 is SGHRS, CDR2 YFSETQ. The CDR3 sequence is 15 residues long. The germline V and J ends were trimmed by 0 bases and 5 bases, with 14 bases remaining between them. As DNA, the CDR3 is TGCGCCAGCAGCTTGGTTCCAGGGAAATTCGAGACCCAGTACTTC. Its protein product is CASSLVPGKFETQYF.

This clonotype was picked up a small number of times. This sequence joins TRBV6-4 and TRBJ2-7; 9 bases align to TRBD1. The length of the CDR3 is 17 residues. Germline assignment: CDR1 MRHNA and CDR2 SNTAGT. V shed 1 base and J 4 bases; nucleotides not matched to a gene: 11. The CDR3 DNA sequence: TGTGCCAGCAGTGACTTCGAACTCGGGACAGGGATATACGAGCAGTACTTC. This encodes CASSDFELGTGIYEQYF.

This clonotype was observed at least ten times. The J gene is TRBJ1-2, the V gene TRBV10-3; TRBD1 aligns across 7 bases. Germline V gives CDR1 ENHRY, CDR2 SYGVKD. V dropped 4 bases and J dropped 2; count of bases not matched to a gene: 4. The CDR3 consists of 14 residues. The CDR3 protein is CAISAGGDNYGYTF. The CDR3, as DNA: TGTGCCATCAGTGCAGGGGGAGACAACTATGGCTACACCTTC.